Listed below are T cell receptor beta chains from one sample, sequenced in a study of hypomethylating agent response in myelodysplastic syndrome. Libraries were prepared by immunoSEQ multiplex PCR; TCRdb keeps only in-frame clonotypes and omits some of them. The sample has fewer than 7,000 clones, roughly 79% seen once. The sample consisted of bone marrow, taken before or after starting hypomethylating agent treatment for myelodysplastic syndrome (not recorded which). The receptors were sampled from a human donor with myelodysplastic syndrome. Both conserved end residues are part of each CDR3. The D gene is left open where the match is weak.

J	V	D	CDR3	DNA
TRBJ1-2	TRBV5-1	-	CASSLNLPGGGGYTF	TGCGCCAGCAGCCTCAACCTTCCGGGGGGTGGAGGCTACACCTTC
TRBJ1-3	TRBV6-1	-	CASSEVTTAWDGNTIYF	TGTGCCAGCAGTGAAGTTACTACAGCCTGGGATGGAAACACCATATATTTT
TRBJ2-3	TRBV19	TRBD2	CASSRSAGVGDTQYF	TGTGCCAGTAGCCGATCAGCGGGAGTAGGAGATACGCAGTATTTT
TRBJ2-1	TRBV19	-	CATTGGREQFF	TGTGCCACCACCGGGGGACGGGAGCAGTTCTTC
TRBJ1-5	TRBV6-1	TRBD1	CASGDRGYSNQPQHF	TGTGCCAGCGGGGACAGGGGCTATAGCAATCAGCCCCAGCATTTT
TRBJ2-3	TRBV28	TRBD1	CASSKGQGALRTDTQYF	TGTGCCAGCAGTAAGGGACAGGGGGCATTGCGCACAGATACGCAGTATTTT
TRBJ1-2	TRBV29-1	-	CSVGGGPNYGYTF	TGCAGCGTTGGAGGGGGACCTAACTATGGCTACACCTTC
TRBJ2-1	TRBV6-5	-	CASSYSAQLPGNEQFF	TGTGCCAGCAGTTACTCGGCACAACTTCCTGGCAATGAGCAGTTCTTC
TRBJ2-3	TRBV27	-	CASSLSTFTDTQYF	TGTGCCAGCAGTTTATCGACCTTCACAGATACGCAGTATTTT
TRBJ2-2	TRBV19	-	CASSKQGRWEANTGELFF	TGTGCCAGTAGTAAGCAGGGACGTTGGGAAGCGAACACCGGGGAGCTGTTTTTT
TRBJ2-2	TRBV6-5	-	CASSYSSGVWTGELFF	TGTGCCAGCAGTTACTCATCTGGGGTGTGGACCGGGGAGCTGTTTTTT
TRBJ2-7	TRBV5-1	TRBD1	CASSSATGGNIDEQYF	TGCGCCAGCAGCTCAGCAACAGGGGGCAATATCGACGAGCAGTACTTC
TRBJ1-1	TRBV14	TRBD1	CASSQDADRAEAFF	TGTGCCAGCAGCCAAGATGCGGACAGGGCTGAAGCTTTCTTT
TRBJ2-4	TRBV5-4	TRBD2	CASSFWGGKNIQYF	TGTGCCAGCAGCTTCTGGGGGGGCAAAAACATTCAGTACTTC